These 23 T cell receptor beta chains originate from one sample sequenced in a study of CD8 T cells in ankylosing spondylitis. TCRdb fed the 5' RACE reads into MiXCR, producing one record per CDR3 protein. The sample gives about 110,000 distinct CDR3 sequences, less than 25% of which show up once; about 12% is in the top ten. Sequences were obtained from synovial fluid, either unsorted or a sorted T cell fraction (not recorded which). The receptors were sampled from a male donor with ankylosing spondylitis.

J is TRBJ2-7 and V is TRBV7-2; 10 nucleotides align to TRBD1. Germline values: CDR1 SGHTA, CDR2 FQGNSA. V lost 7 bases and J lost 5; bases outside the gene matches: 8. The CDR3 has 14 amino acids. For the CDR3, the DNA is TGTGCCAGCATCCGGGACAGGGGTGTCCACGAGCAGTACTTC. Its translation: CASIRDRGVHEQYF.

The gene calls are TRBV29-1 and TRBJ2-7; TRBD2 aligns across 9 bases. V lost 4 bases to trimming and J lost 5 bases; unmatched junction nucleotides: 3. Per the germline V gene, CDR1 is SQVTM and CDR2 is ANQGSEA. CDR3 length: 12 residues. The CDR3 here is CSVVLAGHEQYV. The CDR3 DNA follows: TGCAGCGTTGTGCTAGCGGGACACGAGCAGTACGTC.

This chain links TRBV11-1 with TRBJ1-1; 10 nucleotides align to TRBD1. V shed 4 bases, J shed 4 bases, and the junction held 24 bases outside the gene matches. Germline assignment: CDR1 SGHAT and CDR2 FQDESV (reference sequence). The CDR3 contains 21 residues. CDR3 region: CASSSTGTGERGTIWGTEAFF. CDR3 sequence (DNA): TGTGCCAGCAGCTCGACCGGGACAGGGGAACGTGGGACGATTTGGGGCACTGAAGCTTTCTTT.

The chain carries TRBV29-1 and TRBJ2-5, with 7 nucleotides matching TRBD2. CDR1 SQVTM and CDR2 ANQGSEA come from the germline V gene. The trim removed 5 bases at V and 5 bases at J, leaving 8 bases unmatched. CDR3 length: 13 residues. This chain's CDR3 is CSVLGGRGETQYF. The CDR3 nucleotides are TGCAGCGTTTTAGGCGGGAGAGGGGAGACCCAGTACTTC.

The chain carries TRBV27 and TRBJ2-2, with D possibly called TRBD1 or TRBD2 (6 bases each). There are 17 residues in the CDR3. V was cut by 7 bases and J by 3 bases, with 21 bases left in between. Germline V CDR1 and CDR2: MNHEY, SMNVEV (reference sequence). Here the CDR3 DNA reads TGTGCCAGCACCGGGGGCCGACAGGTGATCGACACCGGGGAGCTGTTTTTT. The encoded protein is CASTGGRQVIDTGELFF.

In this sample, this clonotype turned up many times. V gene TRBV12-3 or TRBV12-4 combines with J gene TRBJ2-3; D is perhaps TRBD1 or TRBD2 (5 bases each). The CDR3 covers 14 residues. V gave up 5 bases and J gave up 7 bases, with 16 bases separating them. CDR3: CASSPGSSHYTQYF. The CDR3, as DNA: TGTGCCAGCAGTCCAGGGAGCAGCCATTATACGCAGTATTTT.

This clonotype was counted a few times. In DNA form, the CDR3 reads TGCAGCGTTCCAAGGGGGGTGACCCAGTACTTC. Its protein product is CSVPRGVTQYF. V usage is TRBV29-1 and J usage is TRBJ2-5; TRBD1 or TRBD2 may be the D gene (6 bases each). CDR1 and CDR2 (germline): SQVTM, ANQGSEA. The CDR3 totals 11 residues. Trimming took off 5 bases at V and 7 bases at J, with 11 bases between the two ends.

The chain has TRBV7-2 and TRBJ2-7; 12 bases line up with TRBD2. V lost 6 bases, J lost 6 bases, and 6 bases stayed unmatched. Germline values: CDR1 SGHTA, CDR2 FQGNSA. The CDR3 runs to 14 residues. The CDR3 sequence is CASRMTSGSSEQYF. The CDR3 DNA reads TGTGCCAGCAGAATGACTAGCGGGAGTAGCGAGCAGTACTTC.

This chain joins TRBV2 and TRBJ2-7, with D uncertain. The CDR3 is 13 residues long. V lost 7 bases and J lost 0, with 10 bases in between. Per germline, CDR1 SNHLY and CDR2 FYNNEI. CDR3 loop: CASNRHSSYEQYF. The CDR3 DNA follows: TGTGCCAGCAACCGGCACAGCTCCTACGAGCAGTACTTC.

This clonotype was picked up a small number of times. The chain recombines TRBV11-2 with TRBJ2-2; possible D gene TRBD2, 6 bases. Germline CDR1 SGHAT, CDR2 FQNNGV. CDR3 size: 15 residues. V was clipped by 7 bases and J by 4 bases, with 16 bases between them. In nucleotides, the CDR3 is TGTGCCAGCACCACTCGGGCGGGATTCACCGGGGAGCTGTTTTTT. Residues: CASTTRAGFTGELFF.

The rearrangement uses TRBV5-5 and TRBJ2-7; tentative D call: TRBD2 (6 bases). Germline loops: CDR1 SGHKS, CDR2 YYEKEE (reference sequence). Trimming cost V 2 bases and J 1 base, with 7 bases left between them. The length of the CDR3 is 13 residues. The CDR3 spells CASSFRGSYEQYV. The CDR3 region has the DNA TGTGCCAGCAGCTTCCGGGGGTCCTACGAGCAGTACGTC.

V gene TRBV20-1 combines with J gene TRBJ2-5; D perhaps matches TRBD2 (6 bases). The V end was cut by 0 bases, the J end by 4 bases, with 9 bases between. CDR3 size: 13 residues. Germline loops: CDR1 DFQATT, CDR2 SNEGSKA (reference sequence). The CDR3: CSAREAGRETQYF. CDR3 nucleotide sequence: TGCAGTGCTAGAGAGGCCGGGAGAGAGACCCAGTACTTC.

V and J are TRBV10-2 and TRBJ1-1; D gene ambiguous. Germline V gene lookup returns CDR1 WSHSY and CDR2 SAAADI. The CDR3 loop spans 14 amino acids. The germline V and J ends were trimmed by 6 bases and 4 bases, with 15 bases remaining between them. The CDR3 here is CASSRRADGTEAFF. The CDR3 nucleotides read TGCGCCAGCAGCCGAAGGGCGGACGGCACTGAAGCTTTCTTT.

In this sample, this clonotype turned up many times. The gene calls are TRBV4-2 and TRBJ2-1; 10 bases line up with TRBD2. The CDR3 contains 15 residues. V lost 1 base, J lost 9 bases, and 6 bases stayed unmatched. Germline V CDR1 and CDR2: LGHNA, YNFKEQ. The chain's CDR3 is CASSQGTSGKFEQFF. The DNA for the CDR3 is TGTGCCAGCAGCCAAGGGACTAGCGGAAAGTTTGAGCAGTTCTTC.

This clonotype showed up just a few times. This rearrangement joins TRBV11-2 to TRBJ2-1; possible D gene TRBD1, 6 bases. V lost 3 bases and J lost 6, with 15 bases in between. CDR1 and CDR2 (germline): SGHAT, FQNNGV. This CDR3 has 15 residues. As DNA, the CDR3 is TGTGCCAGCAGCTTGGGGGCAGGGAATGTCAATGAGCAGTTCTTC. Amino acid sequence: CASSLGAGNVNEQFF.

V gene TRBV10-3 combines with J gene TRBJ2-1, with D perhaps TRBD2 (7 bases). This CDR3 contains 18 residues. Trimming took off 0 bases at V and 8 bases at J, with 23 bases between the two ends. The germline gives CDR1 ENHRY, CDR2 SYGVKD. The CDR3 DNA reads as TGTGCCATCAGTGAGTCCCAGACGGGGGGCGCCTTGAACTATGAGCAGTTCTTC. It is translated as CAISESQTGGALNYEQFF.

The chain has TRBV11-1 and TRBJ2-5, with 9 bases lining up with TRBD1. The ends lost 5 bases at V and 4 bases at J; junction bases unmatched: 20. CDR1 and CDR2 (germline): SGHAT, FQDESV (reference sequence). CDR3 length: 19 amino acids. Written as DNA, the CDR3 is TGTGCCAGCAGCCTTGGCTTAGGGACAGGGTCAACACAAATAGAGACCCAGTACTTC. It is translated as CASSLGLGTGSTQIETQYF.

The chain recombines TRBV30 with TRBJ1-6; D may be TRBD1 (5 bases). Germline CDR1 is GTSNPN and CDR2 is SVGIG (reference sequence). Trimming took off 4 bases at V and 6 bases at J, with 7 bases between the two ends. The CDR3 is 12 amino acids. The CDR3 loop reads CAWTGSNSPLHF. Written as DNA, the CDR3 is TGTGCCTGGACAGGGAGTAATTCACCCCTCCACTTT.

The chain combines TRBV25-1 with TRBJ1-2, with TRBD1 as a possible D gene (5 bases). V lost 3 bases and J lost 8, with 16 bases in between. The CDR3 covers 14 residues. CDR1 and CDR2 from the germline V gene are MGHDK and SYGVNS. Here the CDR3 DNA reads TGTGCCAGCAGTGATCAGGTGGGGGTAGGAGGCTACACCTTC. Its translation is CASSDQVGVGGYTF.

This clonotype was counted only a few times. This sequence joins TRBV7-2 and TRBJ2-5; TRBD1 aligns across 9 bases. The V gene's germline CDR1 is SGHTA and CDR2 FQGNSA. The V and J ends lost 5 bases and 4 bases, in that order; junction bases with no gene match: 8. The CDR3 consists of 15 residues. The CDR3 sequence is CASSRQPGQGETQYF. The CDR3 DNA is TGTGCCAGCAGCCGGCAACCGGGACAGGGAGAGACCCAGTACTTC.

This clonotype was observed a few times. The chain recombines TRBV4-1 with TRBJ2-3; no clear D gene. Germline assignment: CDR1 MGHRA and CDR2 YSYEKL. The CDR3 sequence is 14 residues long. V was pared by 1 base and J by 0 bases, with 5 bases between. The CDR3 loop is CASSQVISTDTQYF. DNA for the CDR3: TGCGCCAGCAGCCAAGTAATTAGCACAGATACGCAGTATTTT.

This clonotype occurred many times. The chain recombines TRBV7-8 with TRBJ1-2; 7 nucleotides agree with TRBD1. Germline assignment: CDR1 SGHVS and CDR2 FQNEAQ. There are 15 residues in the CDR3. The V and J ends lost 6 bases and 3 bases, in that order; junction bases with no gene match: 10. The CDR3 nucleotides are TGTGCCAGCAGTTCCTTAGAGGGGGCGTACTATGGCTACACCTTC. This translates into CASSSLEGAYYGYTF.

CDR3 coding DNA: TGTGCCAGCAGCGTAGCTGGTCTTCCGGATACGCAGTATTTT. It encodes CASSVAGLPDTQYF. This chain links TRBV9 with TRBJ2-3, with D unclear. The V gene lost 0 bases and the J gene lost 6 bases, with 11 bases spanning the gap. The CDR3 is 14 residues long. CDR1 is SGDLS, CDR2 YYNGEE, per germline. Full variable domain (outside the CDR3, taken from reference TRBV9 and TRBJ2-3): DSGVTQTPKHLITATGQRVTLRCSPRSGDLSVYWYQQSLDQGLQFLIQYYNGEERAKGNILERFSAQQFPDLHSELNLSSLELGDSALYFCASSVAGLPDTQYFGPGTRLTVL.